This T cell receptor (beta chain) appears in the sequencing data of a study of T cell repertoires in cytomegalovirus infection. Study background: Public TCR beta signatures indicated both CMV infection and matching HLA type.

Trimming removed 0 bases from V and 0 bases from J, with 19 bases in between. CDR1 and CDR2 (germline): LGHNA, YSLEER. This CDR3 has 19 residues. One entry per CDR3 protein, called by TCRdb with MiXCR from the reads. The repertoire includes under 350,000 distinct CDR3 sequences, around 9.5% of them detected once, and 3.5% to 4.5% sits in the top ten. This sequence was found in a human donor in good health (CMV status not recorded). Some clones in this sample may be carry-over from other donors' samples. Sequencing input: PBMCs. V and J are TRBV4-3 and TRBJ2-3; D is perhaps TRBD2 (6 bases). For the CDR3, the DNA is TGCGCCAGCAGCCAAGATTCCCCAGGAGCGGGCCAAAGCACAGATACGCAGTATTTT. Translating it yields CASSQDSPGAGQSTDTQYF.